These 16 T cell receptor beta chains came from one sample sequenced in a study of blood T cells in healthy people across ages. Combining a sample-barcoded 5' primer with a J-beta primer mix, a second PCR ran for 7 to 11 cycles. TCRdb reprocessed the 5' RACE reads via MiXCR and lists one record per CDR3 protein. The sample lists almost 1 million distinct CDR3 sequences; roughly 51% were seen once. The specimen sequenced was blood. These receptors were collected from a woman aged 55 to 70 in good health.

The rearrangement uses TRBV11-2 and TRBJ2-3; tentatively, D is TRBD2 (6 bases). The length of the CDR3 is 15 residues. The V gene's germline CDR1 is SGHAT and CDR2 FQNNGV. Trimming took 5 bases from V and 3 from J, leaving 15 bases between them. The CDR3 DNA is TGTGCCAGCAGCCAGTGGGGCGGAGGGACAGATACGCAGTATTTT. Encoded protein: CASSQWGGGTDTQYF.

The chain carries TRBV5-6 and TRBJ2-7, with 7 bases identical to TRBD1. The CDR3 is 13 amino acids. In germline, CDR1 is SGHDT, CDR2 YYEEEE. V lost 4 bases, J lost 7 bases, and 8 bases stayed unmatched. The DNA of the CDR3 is TGTGCCAGCAGCAATAACAGGGGCGATGAGCAGTACTTC. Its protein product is CASSNNRGDEQYF.

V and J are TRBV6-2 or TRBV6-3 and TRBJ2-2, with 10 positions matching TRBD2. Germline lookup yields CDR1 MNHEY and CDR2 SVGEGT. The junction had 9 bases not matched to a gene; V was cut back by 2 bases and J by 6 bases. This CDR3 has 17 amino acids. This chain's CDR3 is CASSYENLAGDAGELFF. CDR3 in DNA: TGTGCCAGCAGTTACGAGAACCTAGCGGGAGACGCCGGGGAGCTGTTTTTT.

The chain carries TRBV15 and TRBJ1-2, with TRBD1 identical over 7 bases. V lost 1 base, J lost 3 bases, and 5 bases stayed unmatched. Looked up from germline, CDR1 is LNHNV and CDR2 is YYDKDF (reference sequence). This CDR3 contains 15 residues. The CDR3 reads CATSRVGGVDYGYTF. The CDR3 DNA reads TGTGCCACCAGCAGAGTAGGGGGCGTAGACTATGGCTACACCTTC.

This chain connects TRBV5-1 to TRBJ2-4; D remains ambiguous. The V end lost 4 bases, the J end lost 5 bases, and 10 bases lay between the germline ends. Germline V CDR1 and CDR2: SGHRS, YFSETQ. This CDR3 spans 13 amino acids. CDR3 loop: CASSQGPQNIQYF. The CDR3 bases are TGCGCCAGCAGCCAAGGACCCCAAAACATTCAGTACTTC.

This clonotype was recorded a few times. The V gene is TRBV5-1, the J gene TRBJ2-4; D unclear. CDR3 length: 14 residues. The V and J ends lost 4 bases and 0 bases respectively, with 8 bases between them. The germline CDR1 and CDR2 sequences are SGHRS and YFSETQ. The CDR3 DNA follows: TGCGCCAGCAGCAATAGCTTAGCCAAAAACATTCAGTACTTC. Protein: CASSNSLAKNIQYF.

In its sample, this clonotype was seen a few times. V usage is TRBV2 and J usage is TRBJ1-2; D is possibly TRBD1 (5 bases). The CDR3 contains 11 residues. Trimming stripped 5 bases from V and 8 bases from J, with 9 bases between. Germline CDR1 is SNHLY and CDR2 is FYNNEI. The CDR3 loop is CASSPRTGYTF. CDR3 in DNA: TGTGCCAGCAGTCCTCGGACAGGCTACACCTTC.

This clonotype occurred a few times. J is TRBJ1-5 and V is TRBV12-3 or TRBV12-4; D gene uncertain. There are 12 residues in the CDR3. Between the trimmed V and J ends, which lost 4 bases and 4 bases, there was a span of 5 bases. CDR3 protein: CASSSANQPQHF. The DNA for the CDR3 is TGTGCCAGCAGTTCCGCTAATCAGCCCCAGCATTTT.

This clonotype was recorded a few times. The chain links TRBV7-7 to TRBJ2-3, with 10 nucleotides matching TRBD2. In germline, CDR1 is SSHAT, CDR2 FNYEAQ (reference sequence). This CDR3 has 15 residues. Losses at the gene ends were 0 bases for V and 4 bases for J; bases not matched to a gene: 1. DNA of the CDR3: TGTGCCAGCAGCTTAGCTAGCGGGAGGTCAGATACGCAGTATTTT. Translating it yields CASSLASGRSDTQYF.

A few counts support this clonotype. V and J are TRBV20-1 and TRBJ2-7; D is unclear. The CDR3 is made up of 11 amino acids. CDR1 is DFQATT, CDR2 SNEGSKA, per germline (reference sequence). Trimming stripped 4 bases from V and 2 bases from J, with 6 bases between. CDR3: CSATRAYEQYF. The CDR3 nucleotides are TGCAGTGCTACCAGAGCCTACGAGCAGTACTTC.

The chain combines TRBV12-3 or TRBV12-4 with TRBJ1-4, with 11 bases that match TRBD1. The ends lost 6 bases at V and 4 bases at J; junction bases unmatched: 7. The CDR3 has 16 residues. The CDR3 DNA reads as TGTGCCAGCAGCCGGACAGGGGGCTTTAATAATGAAAAACTGTTTTTT. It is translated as CASSRTGGFNNEKLFF.

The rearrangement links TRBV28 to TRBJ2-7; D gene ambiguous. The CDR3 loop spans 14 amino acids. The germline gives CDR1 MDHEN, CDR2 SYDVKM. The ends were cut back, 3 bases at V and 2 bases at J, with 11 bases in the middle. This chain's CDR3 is CASSFPDGPYEQYF. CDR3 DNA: TGTGCCAGCAGTTTCCCGGACGGGCCCTACGAGCAGTACTTC.

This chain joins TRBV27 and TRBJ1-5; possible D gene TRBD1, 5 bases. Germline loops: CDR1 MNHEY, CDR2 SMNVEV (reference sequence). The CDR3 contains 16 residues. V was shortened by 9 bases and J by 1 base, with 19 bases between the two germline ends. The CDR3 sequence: CARRRSGGVSNQPQHF. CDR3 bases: TGTGCCAGGCGAAGATCTGGGGGGGTGAGCAATCAGCCCCAGCATTTT.

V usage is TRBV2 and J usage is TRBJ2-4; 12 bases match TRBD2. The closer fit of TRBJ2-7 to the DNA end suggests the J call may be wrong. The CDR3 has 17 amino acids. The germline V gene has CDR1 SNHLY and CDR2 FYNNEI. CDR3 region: CASSALAGGSFSYEQYF. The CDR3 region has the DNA TGTGCCAGCAGTGCCCTAGCGGGAGGGTCCTTCTCCTACGAGCAGTACTTC.

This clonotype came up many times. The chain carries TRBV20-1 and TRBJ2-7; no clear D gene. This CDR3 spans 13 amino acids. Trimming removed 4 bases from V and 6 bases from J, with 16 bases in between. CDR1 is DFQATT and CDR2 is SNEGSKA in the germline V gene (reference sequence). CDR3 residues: CSATLGTVAEQYF. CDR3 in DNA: TGCAGTGCTACCCTTGGAACTGTCGCCGAGCAGTACTTC.

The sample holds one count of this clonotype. The CDR3 DNA reads TGTGCCAGCAGTTCACATCGGACTAGCGGCCCCTACGAGCAGTACTTC. Protein product: CASSSHRTSGPYEQYF. The V gene is TRBV27, the J gene TRBJ2-7; 10 nucleotides agree with TRBD2. From germline, CDR1 is MNHEY and CDR2 SMNVEV (reference sequence). The ends lost 4 bases at V and 2 bases at J; junction bases unmatched: 8. The CDR3 contains 16 residues.